The present T cell receptor beta chain was sequenced within a study of blood T cells in healthy people across ages. Next came a second PCR, run for about 7 to 12 cycles, which used a sample-barcoded 5' primer along with a J-beta primer mix. TCRdb used MiXCR to reprocess the 5' RACE reads, holding one entry per CDR3 protein. The sample holds about 1.1 million distinct CDR3 sequences, roughly two fifths seen once. About this clonotype: Antigen unknown.

General study findings and limits: PBMCs were not sorted, which prevented a conclusive comparison of naive versus antigen-experienced cells. TCR beta diversity tracked closely with naive T cell percentage. Both naive CD4+ cell counts and diversity were greater in long-lived donors than in aged donors.

The CDR3 runs 15 residues. V was cut by 2 bases and J by 0 bases, with 10 bases left in between. Germline CDR1 MNHEY, CDR2 SVGEGT. The TCR was taken from a man aged 18 to 29 in good health. The sample taken for sequencing was blood. The V gene is TRBV6-2 or TRBV6-3, the J gene TRBJ1-1; D gene ambiguous. CDR3 nucleotide sequence: TGTGCCAGCAGTTACGGGCAGGTCGTGAACACTGAAGCTTTCTTT. Encoded protein: CASSYGQVVNTEAFF.